This entry lists 7 T cell receptor beta chains sequenced from one sample in a study of OX40 agonist ivuxolimab in advanced cancers. Sequencing used immunoSEQ multiplex PCR; TCRdb keeps in-frame clones, though not all of them. The sample includes tens of thousands of clones, about 89% seen only once; the top ten take more than 15%. The material sequenced was CD4+ or CD8+ T cells sorted from blood, taken in a trial of the OX40 agonist ivuxolimab. The receptors shown here come from an adult with an advanced solid tumor such as melanoma, head and neck, liver or kidney cancer.

The V call is TRBV21-1, the J call TRBJ2-6; the table's D call, TRBD1, has no DNA check behind it. TRBV21-1 is designated a pseudogene. The CDR3 is made up of 15 amino acids. The CDR3 spells CASRWTGPGANVLTF. CDR3 coding DNA: TGTGCCAGCAGATGGACAGGGCCTGGGGCCAACGTCCTGACTTTC.

This chain joins TRBV27 and TRBJ2-2, with 9 bases aligning to TRBD2. CDR1 is MNHEY, CDR2 SMNVEV, per germline (reference sequence). CDR3 length: 18 amino acids. Losses at the gene ends were 0 bases for V and 0 bases for J; bases not matched to a gene: 5. The CDR3, as DNA: TGTGCCAGCAGTTTATCGGGCGGGAGGGCGACGAACACCGGGGAGCTGTTTTTT. Its protein is CASSLSGGRATNTGELFF.

The chain is built from TRBV7-6 and TRBJ1-1; D unresolved. Trimming took 1 base from V and 5 from J, leaving 8 bases between them. There are 13 residues in the CDR3. Per germline, CDR1 SGHVS and CDR2 FNYEAQ. DNA of the CDR3: TGTGCCAGCAGCTTAGTACCGGGTACTGAAGCTTTCTTT. This codes for CASSLVPGTEAFF.

V gene TRBV9 combines with J gene TRBJ2-1; D remains unclear. The V gene lost 5 bases and the J gene lost 0 bases, with 15 bases spanning the gap. CDR1 is SGDLS and CDR2 is YYNGEE in the germline V gene. CDR3 length equals 16 residues. CDR3 nucleotides: TGTGCCAGCAGTGGTGGCAGGTCGGGCTCCTACAATGAGCAGTTCTTC. Its translation: CASSGGRSGSYNEQFF.

The chain carries TRBV27 and TRBJ2-7; D ambiguous. This CDR3 region has 12 residues. CDR1 is MNHEY, CDR2 SMNVEV, per germline (reference sequence). V lost 7 bases to trimming and J lost 0 bases, with 7 bases between them. The CDR3 DNA is TGTGCCAGCACCTCGAGCTCCTACGAGCAGTACTTC. Its translation is CASTSSSYEQYF.

This clone was seen only a few times. The rearrangement links TRBV6-5 to TRBJ1-5; weak D call: TRBD1 (6 bases). Trimming took off 6 bases at V and 0 bases at J, with 9 bases between the two ends. Germline-derived CDR1 and CDR2 are MNHEY and SVGAGI. CDR3 length: 14 amino acids. The CDR3 DNA sequence: TGTGCCAGCAGGGGGACATATAGCAATCAGCCCCAGCATTTT. Translating it yields CASRGTYSNQPQHF.

This clone was detected once. This chain links TRBV19 with TRBJ2-1; D is perhaps TRBD1 (6 bases). V was shortened by 9 bases and J by 1 base, with 16 bases between the two germline ends. The CDR3 covers 15 residues. CDR1 is LNHDA, CDR2 SQIVND, per germline (reference sequence). The CDR3 protein is CASNGGVASYNEQFF. The CDR3 DNA sequence: TGTGCCAGCAATGGGGGCGTGGCGTCCTACAATGAGCAGTTCTTC.